This T cell receptor beta chain was documented in a study of Ad26.COV2.S vaccination and SARS-CoV-2 variants. Study-level results: Measurements of TCR breadth and depth may have given underestimates of the total T cell responses. Substantial breadth was reportedly displayed by spike-specific CD8+ and CD4+ T cell responses after vaccination.

Notes on this clone: The target antigen is unknown.

Treatment specified: 15 to 20 received Ad26.COV2.S at low or high dose, single or two shots; five or six received placebo; per-sample allocation not given. After the first vaccine or placebo injection, samples were drawn on day 63. An Ad26 vector that expressed Wuhan-strain SARS-CoV-2 spike constituted the vaccine. Clones were sequenced by immunoSEQ multiplex PCR, and TCRdb holds only the in-frame ones, with some missing. The sample shows around 300,000 clones, around nine tenths of them seen only once. The V and J ends lost 0 bases and 3 bases respectively, with 13 bases between them. Germline values: CDR1 SGHRS, CDR2 YFSETQ. CDR3 length equals 15 residues.

This TCR was sampled from a person aged 18 to 65 who received the Ad26.COV2.S COVID-19 vaccine or a placebo. The chain is built from TRBV5-1 and TRBJ2-7; TRBD2 might be the D (5 bases). The sample here was peripheral blood, taken in a trial of Ad26.COV2.S vaccine versus placebo. The CDR3 region is CASSLAWEPLYEQYF. DNA of the CDR3: TGCGCCAGCAGCTTGGCCTGGGAGCCCCTCTACGAGCAGTACTTC. Combining the CDR3 with reference TRBV5-1 and TRBJ2-7 gives the whole variable domain KAGVTQTPRYLIKTRGQQVTLSCSPISGHRSVSWYQQTPGQGLQFLFEYFSETQRNKGNFPGRFSGRQFSNSRSEMNVSTLELGDSALYLCASSLAWEPLYEQYFGPGTRLTVT.